A single sample is the source of the 17 T cell receptor beta chains below, sequenced in a study. TCRdb re-called the 5' RACE reads through MiXCR, storing one row per CDR3 protein. This sample has tens of thousands of distinct CDR3 sequences, with less than 35% found just once. The sample comprised memory CD4+ T cells sorted from a lymph node. The subset was: memory CD4+ T cells, CD4+CD45RO+CD25-. All receptors derive from a female donor with breast cancer.

DNA for the CDR3: TGTGCCAGCAGGCCGGGACTAGCGGGAGGGCCACATGAGCAGTTCTTC. It encodes CASRPGLAGGPHEQFF. The chain has TRBV28 and TRBJ2-1, with 16 bases fitting TRBD2. The junction had 7 bases not matched to a gene; V was cut back by 6 bases and J by 8 bases. The CDR3 consists of 16 residues. Germline CDR1 is MDHEN and CDR2 is SYDVKM.

The chain employs TRBV7-3 and TRBJ2-3, with a possible D match to TRBD2 (5 bases). Trimming took off 3 bases at V and 8 bases at J, with 12 bases between the two ends. Per the germline V gene, CDR1 is SGHTA and CDR2 is FQGTGA. The CDR3 loop spans 13 amino acids. CDR3 nucleotides: TGTGCCAGCAGCTTCGGGAACGGCGGTACGCAGTATTTT. This sequence encodes CASSFGNGGTQYF. The whole variable domain, remainder taken from reference TRBV7-3 and TRBJ2-3, is GAGVSQTPSNKVTEKGKYVELRCDPISGHTALYWYRQSLGQGPEFLIYFQGTGAADDSGLPNDRFFAVRPEGSVSTLKIQRTERGDSAVYLCASSFGNGGTQYFGPGTRLTVL.

This clonotype was observed a few times. This chain joins TRBV10-2 and TRBJ2-6; D perhaps matches TRBD1 (6 bases). V was shortened by 7 bases and J by 0 bases, with 16 bases between the two germline ends. Germline CDR1 and CDR2: WSHSY and SAAADI. This CDR3 is 17 amino acids long. The CDR3 DNA is TGCGCCAGCATACCGGGACGGACAGACTCTGGGGCCAACGTCCTGACTTTC. Translated: CASIPGRTDSGANVLTF.

This clonotype appeared a few times. V gene TRBV5-1 combines with J gene TRBJ2-3; perhaps TRBD1 as D (5 bases). V lost 2 bases to trimming and J lost 2 bases, with 9 bases between them. Germline loops: CDR1 SGHRS, CDR2 YFSETQ. The length of the CDR3 is 14 residues. Here the CDR3 DNA reads TGCGCCAGCAGCTTAGGACAACTCACAGATACGCAGTATTTT. Its protein product is CASSLGQLTDTQYF. Drawing the rest from reference TRBV5-1 and TRBJ2-3, the complete variable domain is KAGVTQTPRYLIKTRGQQVTLSCSPISGHRSVSWYQQTPGQGLQFLFEYFSETQRNKGNFPGRFSGRQFSNSRSEMNVSTLELGDSALYLCASSLGQLTDTQYFGPGTRLTVL.

This clonotype was observed a handful of times. The chain carries TRBV7-2 and TRBJ2-7; D is possibly TRBD2 (6 bases). V was shortened by 8 bases and J by 3 bases, with 11 bases between the two germline ends. Germline values: CDR1 SGHTA, CDR2 FQGNSA. The CDR3 loop spans 12 amino acids. The CDR3 DNA follows: TGTGCCAGCCGTACTAGCAGCTACGAGCAGTACTTC. It specifies CASRTSSYEQYF.

The genes are TRBV9 and TRBJ1-1, with D possibly being TRBD1 (5 bases). Germline V gene lookup returns CDR1 SGDLS and CDR2 YYNGEE. With 3 bases removed from V and 4 bases from J, the gap between germline ends came to 16 bases. CDR3 length: 15 amino acids. The CDR3 region has the DNA TGTGCCAGCAGCGCGACCCAGGGAATGGGCACTGAAGCTTTCTTT. This sequence encodes CASSATQGMGTEAFF. The whole variable domain, remainder taken from reference TRBV9 and TRBJ1-1, is DSGVTQTPKHLITATGQRVTLRCSPRSGDLSVYWYQQSLDQGLQFLIQYYNGEERAKGNILERFSAQQFPDLHSELNLSSLELGDSALYFCASSATQGMGTEAFFGQGTRLTVV.

By share, this clonotype ranks as medium-sized (0.01 to 0.1%). The CDR3 region is CASSGDGLNTEAFF. The CDR3 nucleotides are TGCGCCAGCAGCGGGGACGGATTGAACACTGAAGCTTTCTTT. V usage is TRBV5-1 and J usage is TRBJ1-1, with D possibly TRBD1 on 5 matching bases. V dropped 4 bases and J dropped 0 bases, with 10 bases sitting between them. In germline, CDR1 is SGHRS, CDR2 YFSETQ. This CDR3 contains 14 residues.

Concerning this clonotype: It is likely a read error, because the conserved phenylalanine at the end of the CDR3 is missing. CDR3 protein: CASRQSVDEQYL. CDR3 nucleotide sequence: TGTGCCAGCAGACAATCCGTGGACGAGCAGTACCTC. V and J are TRBV25-1 and TRBJ2-7; D is uncertain. The V and J ends lost 6 bases and 5 bases respectively, with 11 bases between them. From germline, CDR1 is MGHDK and CDR2 SYGVNS. This CDR3 comprises 12 residues.

The CDR3: CASKPGASGRNEQFF. The CDR3 region has the DNA TGTGCCAGTAAGCCCGGGGCTAGCGGGAGGAATGAGCAGTTCTTC. V and J are TRBV19 and TRBJ2-1; TRBD2 matches at 11 bases. Germline CDR1 reads LNHDA; CDR2 reads SQIVND (reference sequence). The J segment lost 7 bases and the V segment lost 7 bases, leaving 9 bases of the junction unmatched. The CDR3 loop spans 15 amino acids. The full variable domain, completed using reference TRBV19 and TRBJ2-1, is DGGITQSPKYLFRKEGQNVTLSCEQNLNHDAMYWYRQDPGQGLRLIYYSQIVNDFQKGDIAEGYSVSREKKESFPLTVTSAQKNPTAFYLCASKPGASGRNEQFFGPGTRLTVL.

This clonotype was seen only a few times. The chain joins TRBV5-1 to TRBJ1-1, with D hard to call. Per the germline V gene, CDR1 is SGHRS and CDR2 is YFSETQ. V was clipped by 1 base and J by 3 bases, with 13 bases between them. This CDR3 has 15 amino acids. CDR3 loop: CASSLQAPRDTEAFF. Written as DNA, the CDR3 is TGCGCCAGCAGCTTGCAGGCCCCCCGGGACACTGAAGCTTTCTTT.

V gene TRBV20-1 combines with J gene TRBJ2-1, with a possible D match to TRBD2 (6 bases). This CDR3 contains 16 residues. CDR1 is DFQATT and CDR2 is SNEGSKA in the germline V gene (reference sequence). Trimming took 3 bases from V and 4 from J, leaving 19 bases between them. This CDR3 reads CSASVSWTMQYNEQFF. CDR3 nucleotide sequence: TGCAGTGCTAGCGTATCGTGGACTATGCAATACAATGAGCAGTTCTTC.

J is TRBJ1-5 and V is TRBV4-1; TRBD1 might be the D (6 bases). CDR1 is MGHRA and CDR2 is YSYEKL in the germline V gene. This CDR3 has 13 amino acids. The V end lost 3 bases, the J end lost 5 bases, and 8 bases lay between the germline ends. The CDR3 is CASSHQGYQPQHF. The CDR3 DNA reads TGCGCCAGCAGCCACCAGGGGTATCAGCCCCAGCATTTT.

The sample holds a few counts of this clonotype. The J gene is TRBJ1-6, the V gene TRBV6-2 or TRBV6-3; possible D gene TRBD1, 6 bases. Germline V CDR1 and CDR2: MNHEY, SVGEGT. The CDR3 covers 15 residues. With 6 bases removed from V and 1 base from J, the gap between germline ends came to 10 bases. The CDR3 coding sequence is TGTGCCAGCAGGCCTACAGGGTCCTATAATTCACCCCTCCACTTT. It yields the protein CASRPTGSYNSPLHF.

Note on this clonotype: A junction boundary mismatches the germline segment, possibly from a read error. V and J are TRBV7-2 and TRBJ2-7, with a tentative D call TRBD1 (6 bases). CDR1 is SGHTA, CDR2 FQGNSA, per germline. This CDR3 has 15 amino acids. CDR3 protein: CAGSFFAGASYEQYF. CDR3 bases: TGTGCCGGCAGCTTTTTTGCAGGGGCTTCCTACGAGCAGTACTTC.

The V call is TRBV27, the J call TRBJ1-1, with D perhaps matching TRBD1 (5 bases). Germline CDR1 MNHEY, CDR2 SMNVEV (reference sequence). The V gene lost 4 bases and the J gene lost 2 bases, with 11 bases spanning the gap. CDR3 size: 14 residues. CDR3 DNA sequence: TGTGCCAGCAGTTACCGGGGCCTTAACACTGAAGCTTTCTTT. Its translation is CASSYRGLNTEAFF.

This clonotype was detected a few times. This sequence joins TRBV6-2 or TRBV6-3 and TRBJ2-7; D might be TRBD2 (6 bases). V gave up 7 bases and J gave up 0 bases, with 25 bases separating them. Germline V gives CDR1 MNHEY, CDR2 SVGEGT. The CDR3 loop spans 18 amino acids. CDR3 coding DNA: TGTGCCAGCACTCCCGGAGGTAGGCTAGCGTACCTCTCCTACGAGCAGTACTTC. It specifies CASTPGGRLAYLSYEQYF.

This clonotype has a handful of counts. This chain uses TRBV28 with TRBJ1-2; no definite D call. The ends were cut back, 5 bases at V and 1 base at J, with 11 bases in the middle. The CDR3 covers 14 residues. Per the germline V gene, CDR1 is MDHEN and CDR2 is SYDVKM. The CDR3 here is CASSLSGLNYGYTF. The CDR3 coding sequence is TGTGCCAGCAGTCTTTCCGGGCTTAACTATGGCTACACCTTC.